The clone carrying this T cell receptor beta chain was recorded at least ten times. Its specificity is not known. This sample was included in a study of T cells in Graves' hyperthyroidism and ophthalmopathy. About the study: Any treatment followed the collection of peripheral blood at initial diagnosis. General study results and limits: The model anticipated ophthalmopathy a median about 6.5 months pre-onset.

Germline V lookup: CDR1 MDHEN, CDR2 SYDVKM. CDR3 length: 15 residues. The germline V and J ends were trimmed by 7 bases and 2 bases, with 14 bases remaining between them. RNA transcripts gave rise to amplified TCR beta CDR3 regions. The study used the HTBI primer set for a first-round RT-PCR of the TCR CDR3. One entry per CDR3 protein, called by TCRdb with MiXCR from the multiplex PCR reads. The table shows a few hundred thousand distinct CDR3 sequences, with around a fifth occurring only once. This receptor was obtained from a woman aged 50 to 60 with Graves' hyperthyroidism. This sequence joins TRBV28 and TRBJ2-2, with D unresolved. Input material: blood. CDR3 sequence: CASTSLRSNTGELFF. The CDR3, as DNA: TGTGCCAGCACCTCCCTCCGTAGCAACACCGGGGAGCTGTTTTTT. The full variable domain, completed using reference TRBV28 and TRBJ2-2, is DVKVTQSSRYLVKRTGEKVFLECVQDMDHENMFWYRQDPGLGLRLIYFSYDVKMKEKGDIPEGYSVSREKKERFSLILESASTNQTSMYLCASTSLRSNTGELFFGEGSRLTVL.